A single sample gave rise to the 6 T cell receptor beta chains below, sequenced in a study of blood T cells in healthy people across ages. Primers used in a second PCR of roughly 7 to 12 cycles were a sample-barcoded 5' primer and a J-beta primer mix. Via MiXCR, TCRdb re-called the 5' RACE reads, giving one row per CDR3 protein. The sample holds 1.8 million or so distinct CDR3 sequences, approximately 40% seen once. Sequencing used blood. These TCRs come from a human donor in good health.

This clonotype appeared a few times. The chain has TRBV7-2 and TRBJ2-1; TRBD2 is a possible D gene (5 bases). Germline-derived CDR1 and CDR2 are SGHTA and FQGNSA. V dropped 7 bases and J dropped 0 bases, with 16 bases sitting between them. The CDR3 totals 16 residues. The CDR3 loop is CASKQQAVSSYNEQFF. As DNA, the CDR3 is TGTGCCAGCAAGCAGCAAGCGGTGAGCTCCTACAATGAGCAGTTCTTC. Filled out from reference TRBV7-2 and TRBJ2-1, the complete variable domain reads GAGVSQSPSNKVTEKGKDVELRCDPISGHTALYWYRQSLGQGLEFLIYFQGNSAPDKSGLPSDRFSAERTGGSVSTLTIQRTQQEDSAVYLCASKQQAVSSYNEQFFGPGTRLTVL.

Ten or more counts support this clonotype. V gene TRBV20-1 combines with J gene TRBJ2-7, with 7 nucleotides matching TRBD1. The V gene's germline CDR1 is DFQATT and CDR2 SNEGSKA (reference sequence). The CDR3 runs to 16 residues. The J segment lost 1 base and the V segment lost 0 bases, leaving 9 bases of the junction unmatched. The CDR3 loop is CSARDGGQPQSYEQYF. The CDR3 DNA sequence: TGCAGTGCTAGAGATGGGGGACAGCCACAGTCCTACGAGCAGTACTTC.

This clonotype has only a few counts. The chain is built from TRBV30 and TRBJ2-3; D is possibly TRBD2 (6 bases). V was cut by 2 bases and J by 6 bases, with 12 bases left in between. This CDR3 has 13 residues. Germline values: CDR1 GTSNPN, CDR2 SVGIG (reference sequence). The DNA of the CDR3 is TGTGCCTGGAGTTTGCGGCGGGGTGATACGCAGTATTTT. Residues: CAWSLRRGDTQYF. Combining the CDR3 with reference TRBV30 and TRBJ2-3 gives the whole variable domain SQTIHQWPATLVQPVGSPLSLECTVEGTSNPNLYWYRQAAGRGLQLLFYSVGIGQISSEVPQNLSASRPQDRQFILSSKKLLLSDSGFYLCAWSLRRGDTQYFGPGTRLTVL.

This chain joins TRBV12-3 or TRBV12-4 and TRBJ2-3, with 7 bases fitting TRBD2. The CDR3 is made up of 15 amino acids. V dropped 2 bases and J dropped 3; count of bases not matched to a gene: 5. The CDR3 coding sequence is TGTGCCAGCAGTTTATTTGGGAGGGTAACAGATACGCAGTATTTT. Residues: CASSLFGRVTDTQYF.

Only a few counts were recorded for this clonotype. The CDR3 DNA sequence: TGTGCCAGCAGCTCCCCGGTGAAGCGGGGCCATGAGCAGTTCTTC. Protein: CASSSPVKRGHEQFF. The rearrangement links TRBV7-2 to TRBJ2-1; 7 bases fit TRBD2. The CDR3 is 15 amino acids. The V gene end was trimmed by 4 bases and the J gene end by 8 bases; junction bases not matched to a gene: 11. Per germline, CDR1 SGHTA and CDR2 FQGNSA.

The chain recombines TRBV27 with TRBJ2-5; D might be TRBD1 or TRBD2, each matching 8 bases. The J call could be wrong; TRBJ2-7 is a better fit for the DNA end. Germline CDR1 is MNHEY and CDR2 is SMNVEV (reference sequence). The CDR3 is made up of 16 amino acids. The CDR3 spells CASSVQGAGGVLEQYF. The CDR3 nucleotides are TGTGCCAGCAGTGTTCAGGGGGCCGGGGGGGTCCTCGAGCAGTACTTC.